Described below is a single TCR beta chain sequence and its context. This clone was recorded a few times. No antigen is known for it. No much larger clone exists at a distance of one base, and base qualities are not known. These data originate in a study of beta chain features in type 1 diabetes (dated by TCRdb to between 2017 and 2018). Study-wide context: Mean age, gender distribution, total cell number and subset yield did not differ between patients and healthy donors. The study compared TCRB repertoires of sorted circulating CD4+ T cell subsets between recently diagnosed type 1 diabetes patients and matched healthy donors. Across all samples, 90 million to 130 million sorted cells were examined, and cell number per subset correlated strongly with RNA yield. Whereas all 30 or so donors provided naive and central memory subsets, regulatory and stem cell-like memory subsets were isolated from just 8 patients and about 8 healthy donors. Findings and caveats that apply to the study as a whole: At VDJ recombination sites, patients with type 1 diabetes made fewer insertions and deleted more nucleotides, a pattern implying thymic rearrangement abnormalities. Shorter templates might have been favored by PCR, but patient and control samples were amplified and corrected together, so both groups would have been affected equally by any skew. Because cDNA was sequenced instead of genomic DNA, highly expressing activated cells could be over-represented, though the groups showed no difference in activation or CD3 levels. Naive, central memory and regulatory TCRB repertoires appeared more similar among patients than among healthy donors. HLA sub-analyses involved small numbers of individuals, so any influence of HLA type on TCRB rearrangement remained unresolved. A moderate but significant shortening of TCRB CDR3 length was observed in type 1 diabetes patients in all four CD4+ subsets.

Each donor gave one peripheral blood draw, roughly 110 mL on average, collected into heparinised tubes. A BD FACSAria II was used to sort naive, central memory, regulatory and stem cell-like memory CD4+ T cells with a panel that included CD45RO, CCR7, CD25, CD127, CD95 and CD27. Every sorted population had a purity above 98%. PBMCs were separated immediately by Lymphoprep density gradient centrifugation and were stained directly, without being cultured. Samples were stained and sorted in pairs, with one healthy donor and one patient per experiment, so that batch effects were minimized. The High Capacity cDNA Reverse Transcription Kit was used to reverse transcribe all of the isolated RNA, meaning that expressed TCRB transcripts were what got sequenced. Naive, central memory and regulatory T cell samples underwent deep immunoSEQ sequencing, averaging approximately 3.3 million total reads per sample. After sorted cells were lysed in RLT buffer, RNA was extracted with DNase-treated RNeasy Micro or Mini kits, with the choice depending on cell number. Each cell subset was processed on its own to prevent cross-contamination, while patient and healthy donor samples were processed together. Using the immunoSEQ multiplex PCR, TCRB sequences were amplified from cDNA into 87-bp fragments spanning the CDR3 region. Amplicons were sequenced on the Illumina HiSeq platform. On the study's bioinformatics: Synthetic template baselines were used to correct PCR bias computationally, reads within Hamming distance 2 were collapsed together, and singletons that could not be merged were discarded. By aligning reads against IMGT, V, D and J genes, CDR3 length, and insertions or deletions at six rearrangement sites were assigned. Clonotype counts were normalized to sorted cell number within each subset before computing true diversity and Gini coefficients with the tcR R package. The overlap coefficient, calculated on TCRB nucleotide sequences, was used to quantify repertoire sharing. Out-of-frame TCRB sequences from naive cells were analyzed to stand in for the pre-selection repertoire. In TCRdb, the immuneACCESS table is reduced to in-frame sequences with V and J assigned. These tables do not hold every clone; where another copy was compared, an unresolved V gene accounts for under half, and the others remain unexplained. V and J calls and clone size follow that table, whereas D and trimming were derived from the DNA. Counted in this sample were 250,000 or so clones; about a fifth of them appeared once. The ten most abundant clones make up 0.028% of the sample.

Looking up the germline V gene yields CDR1 SQVTM and CDR2 ANQGSEA. Trimming removed 6 bases from V and 7 bases from J, leaving 21 bases between the germline ends. The CDR3 measures 15 amino acids from cysteine to phenylalanine. The retained sequence is limited to the CDR3, 45 bases, with the frame set at the first base. The rearrangement joined TRBV29-1 to TRBJ1-4, with a tentative D gene TRBD1 over 5 matching bases. The TCR comes from a woman aged 40 to 49 with type 1 diabetes. Sequencing was carried out using naive CD4+ T cells from blood. Explained via the paper, the cell subset or site label denotes: true naive CD4+ T cells. CDR3 reads: CSVRTAGGFSEKLFF. The nucleotides are TGCAGCGTGAGGACCGCGGGGGGATTTAGTGAAAAACTGTTTTTT.